This T cell receptor beta chain is drawn from a study of OX40 agonist ivuxolimab in advanced cancers. V gave up 1 base and J gave up 1 base, with 11 bases separating them. This CDR3 has 15 amino acids. Germline V lookup: CDR1 SGHDT, CDR2 YYEEEE. Clones were sequenced by immunoSEQ multiplex PCR, and TCRdb holds only the in-frame ones, with some missing. The sample consists of approximately 70,000 clones, about 84% of them appearing once. Autoimmune disease history or systemic immunosuppression led to patient exclusion. Collection of blood occurred at baseline, at cycle 4 day 1, and at cycle 7 day 1. This clone has just a few counts.

The chain is built from TRBV5-6 and TRBJ1-2; D not certain. This receptor was taken from an adult with an advanced solid tumor such as melanoma, head and neck, liver or kidney cancer. The source material was CD4+ or CD8+ T cells sorted from blood, sampled in a trial of the OX40 agonist ivuxolimab. The CDR3: CASSLRRQNNYGYTF. The CDR3, as DNA: TGTGCCAGCAGCTTGCGGCGGCAAAATAACTATGGCTACACCTTC.